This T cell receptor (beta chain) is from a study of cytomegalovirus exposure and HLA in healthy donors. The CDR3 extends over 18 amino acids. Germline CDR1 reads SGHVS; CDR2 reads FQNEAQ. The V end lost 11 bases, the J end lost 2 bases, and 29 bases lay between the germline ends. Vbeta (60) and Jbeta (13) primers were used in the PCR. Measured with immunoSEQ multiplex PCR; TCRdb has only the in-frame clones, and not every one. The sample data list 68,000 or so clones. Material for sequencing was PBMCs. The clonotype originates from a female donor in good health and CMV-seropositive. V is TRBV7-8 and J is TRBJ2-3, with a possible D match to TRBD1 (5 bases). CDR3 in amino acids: CAQRFSETEPEDTDTQYF. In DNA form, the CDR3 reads TGTGCCCAAAGGTTCAGCGAGACAGAGCCTGAGGACACAGATACGCAGTATTTT.